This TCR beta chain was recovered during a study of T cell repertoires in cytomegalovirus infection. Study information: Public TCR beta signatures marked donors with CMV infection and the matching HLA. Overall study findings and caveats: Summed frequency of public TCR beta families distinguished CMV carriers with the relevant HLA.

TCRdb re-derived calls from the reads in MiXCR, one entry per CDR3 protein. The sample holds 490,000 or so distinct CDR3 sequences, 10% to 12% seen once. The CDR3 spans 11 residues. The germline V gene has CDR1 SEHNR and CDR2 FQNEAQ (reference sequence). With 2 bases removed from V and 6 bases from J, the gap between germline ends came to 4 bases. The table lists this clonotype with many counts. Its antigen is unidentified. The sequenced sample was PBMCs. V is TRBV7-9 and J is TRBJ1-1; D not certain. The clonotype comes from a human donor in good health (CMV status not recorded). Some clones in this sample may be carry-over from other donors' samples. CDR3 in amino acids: CASSLTPEAFF. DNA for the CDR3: TGTGCCAGCAGCTTAACCCCTGAAGCTTTCTTT.